The 22 T cell receptor beta chains below all came from one sample that was sequenced in a study of T cell repertoires in cytomegalovirus infection. TCRdb called the reads again in MiXCR, with one record for every CDR3 protein. The table lists under 120,000 distinct CDR3 sequences, under 50% of them singletons. Their specific antigens are unknown. Material: CD8+ T cells from cultured PBMCs, obtained from culture after CMV antigen stimulation. These receptors all come from a human donor in good health (CMV status not recorded). Some clones in this sample may be carry-over from other donors' samples.

This clonotype was detected a few times. This chain uses TRBV4-1 with TRBJ2-2, with D perhaps TRBD2 (6 bases). CDR1 and CDR2 from the germline V gene are MGHRA and YSYEKL. The CDR3 extends over 17 amino acids. Between the trimmed V and J ends, which lost 1 base and 6 bases, there was a span of 18 bases. CDR3 sequence (DNA): TGCGCCAGCAGCCAAGGCCCTCCGGAGGGTCCTGCCGGGGAGCTGTTTTTT. It translates to CASSQGPPEGPAGELFF.

This chain uses TRBV9 with TRBJ2-1; tentatively, D is TRBD2 (6 bases). Between the trimmed V and J ends, which lost 3 bases and 4 bases, there was a span of 23 bases. CDR1 and CDR2 from the germline V gene are SGDLS and YYNGEE. The CDR3 runs 18 residues. The CDR3 DNA follows: TGTGCCAGCAGCGCCCCCCGACACGGGAGACGGGATTACAATGAGCAGTTCTTC. As protein: CASSAPRHGRRDYNEQFF.

The V gene is TRBV7-2, the J gene TRBJ2-1; D gene ambiguous. The V gene's germline CDR1 is SGHTA and CDR2 FQGNSA. V lost 2 bases and J 0 bases, leaving 8 bases between the germline ends. The CDR3 has 15 amino acids. The CDR3 coding sequence is TGTGCCAGCAGCTTAACTATTAGCTCCTACAATGAGCAGTTCTTC. Encoded protein: CASSLTISSYNEQFF.

This clonotype was recorded at least ten times. The chain carries TRBV4-1 and TRBJ2-3; 8 bases are shared with TRBD2. Trimming cost V 1 base and J 2 bases; bases outside gene matches: 5. The germline gives CDR1 MGHRA, CDR2 YSYEKL. The CDR3 runs to 16 residues. CDR3 DNA sequence: TGCGCCAGCAGCCAAGGGGCTAGCGGGCTCACAGATACGCAGTATTTT. Its protein is CASSQGASGLTDTQYF.

This chain joins TRBV25-1 and TRBJ2-1, with 10 bases fitting TRBD2. V dropped 3 bases and J dropped 9; count of bases not matched to a gene: 8. Looked up from germline, CDR1 is MGHDK and CDR2 is SYGVNS. This CDR3 spans 15 amino acids. CDR3 sequence (DNA): TGTGCCAGCAGTGACTCGAGCGGGGGGGCCCTTGAGCAGTTCTTC. Residues: CASSDSSGGALEQFF.

This chain links TRBV12-5 with TRBJ1-1; no reliable D call. Per germline, CDR1 LGHNT and CDR2 FRNRAP. Trimming cost V 0 bases and J 0 bases, with 14 bases left between them. This CDR3 comprises 17 residues. CDR3 sequence: CASGLVANPRMNTEAFF. The CDR3 nucleotides read TGTGCTAGTGGTTTGGTAGCGAACCCTCGAATGAACACTGAAGCTTTCTTT.

This clonotype was recorded many times. The V call is TRBV7-6, the J call TRBJ2-1; tentatively, D is TRBD2 (5 bases). CDR1 and CDR2 (germline): SGHVS, FNYEAQ. The CDR3 is 13 residues long. The V and J ends lost 7 bases and 9 bases respectively, with 16 bases between them. The CDR3 DNA reads TGTGCCAGCACCGAGGGAGCGCTGGGTGAGCAGTTCTTC. It is translated as CASTEGALGEQFF. Filled out from reference TRBV7-6 and TRBJ2-1, the complete variable domain reads GAGVSQSPRYKVTKRGQDVALRCDPISGHVSLYWYRQALGQGPEFLTYFNYEAQQDKSGLPNDRFSAERPEGSISTLTIQRTEQRDSAMYRCASTEGALGEQFFGPGTRLTVL.

Many counts were recorded for this clonotype. The chain is built from TRBV20-1 and TRBJ1-1, with D perhaps TRBD1 (5 bases). V lost 6 bases, J lost 2 bases, and 16 bases lay in between. The CDR3 covers 14 residues. The germline V gene encodes CDR1 DFQATT and CDR2 SNEGSKA (reference sequence). This chain's CDR3 is CSAPVGRGNTEAFF. In nucleotides, the CDR3 is TGCAGTGCCCCTGTGGGGAGGGGAAACACTGAAGCTTTCTTT.

This clonotype has just a few counts. The rearrangement uses TRBV7-6 and TRBJ2-3; 12 bases match TRBD1. Germline assignment: CDR1 SGHVS and CDR2 FNYEAQ. V gave up 5 bases and J gave up 3 bases; unmatched junction bases: 15. CDR3 length equals 19 residues. CDR3 amino acids: CASSDSGTGGTEGTDTQYF. The CDR3 coding sequence is TGTGCCAGCAGCGATTCCGGGACAGGGGGCACGGAAGGGACAGATACGCAGTATTTT.

This clonotype was counted only a few times. The genes are TRBV5-4 and TRBJ2-3, with 10 positions matching TRBD2. Trimming took 4 bases from V and 1 from J; bases not matched to a gene: 6. In germline, CDR1 is SGHNT, CDR2 YYREEE (reference sequence). The CDR3 runs to 16 residues. The CDR3 bases are TGTGCCAGCAGCCCTAGCGGGGGAGGTGGCACAGATACGCAGTATTTT. Protein product: CASSPSGGGGTDTQYF. Using reference TRBV5-4 and TRBJ2-3 for the parts outside the CDR3, the full variable domain is ETGVTQSPTHLIKTRGQQVTLRCSSQSGHNTVSWYQQALGQGPQFIFQYYREEENGRGNFPPRFSGLQFPNYSSELNVNALELDDSALYLCASSPSGGGGTDTQYFGPGTRLTVL.

The rearrangement joins TRBV5-1 to TRBJ2-5; no clear D. This CDR3 has 14 amino acids. Trimming shortened V by 0 bases and J by 5 bases, and 11 bases separated the two germline ends. Per the germline V gene, CDR1 is SGHRS and CDR2 is YFSETQ. The CDR3 loop reads CASSLGTPTETQYF. Here the CDR3 DNA reads TGCGCCAGCAGCTTGGGGACCCCGACCGAGACCCAGTACTTC.

The chain couples TRBV6-1 to TRBJ2-1, with 7 nucleotides matching TRBD2. Germline CDR1 reads MNHNS; CDR2 reads SASEGT. The V gene end was trimmed by 2 bases and the J gene end by 6 bases; junction bases not matched to a gene: 4. The CDR3 has 14 amino acids. This chain's CDR3 is CASSEIWEGNEQFF. The CDR3 bases are TGTGCCAGCAGTGAAATATGGGAGGGCAATGAGCAGTTCTTC.

The chain recombines TRBV29-1 with TRBJ2-1, with 13 bases identical to TRBD2. Germline V gene data show CDR1 as SQVTM and CDR2 as ANQGSEA. The trim removed 7 bases at V and 11 bases at J, leaving 8 bases unmatched. CDR3 length equals 13 residues. CDR3: CSGGTSGDGKQFF. The CDR3 bases are TGCAGCGGTGGGACTAGCGGGGATGGGAAGCAGTTCTTC.

This sequence joins TRBV6-1 and TRBJ2-7; D is unclear. CDR1 is MNHNS, CDR2 SASEGT, per germline. Trimming shortened V by 6 bases and J by 5 bases, and 14 bases separated the two germline ends. The CDR3 totals 13 residues. The CDR3 sequence is CASSQAVGNEQYF. Here the CDR3 DNA reads TGTGCCAGCAGCCAGGCGGTAGGCAACGAGCAGTACTTC.

This clonotype was observed a handful of times. The chain recombines TRBV10-3 with TRBJ2-1; 8 bases are shared with TRBD2. V shed 3 bases and J 0 bases; nucleotides not matched to a gene: 4. There are 16 residues in the CDR3. CDR1 and CDR2 (germline): ENHRY, SYGVKD. The CDR3 protein is CAISEAGAPSYNEQFF. The CDR3 DNA follows: TGTGCCATCAGTGAAGCGGGGGCCCCCTCCTACAATGAGCAGTTCTTC.

This chain links TRBV2 with TRBJ2-1, with D uncertain. Trimming took 9 bases from V and 3 from J, leaving 15 bases between them. The CDR3 length is 14 residues. From germline, CDR1 is SNHLY and CDR2 FYNNEI. CDR3 sequence: CARGPAVGYNEQFF. CDR3 bases: TGTGCCAGGGGCCCCGCCGTCGGCTACAATGAGCAGTTCTTC.

This clonotype has at least ten counts. This chain connects TRBV27 to TRBJ2-3; D is possibly TRBD1 or TRBD2 (5 bases each). The CDR3 covers 14 residues. V gave up 10 bases and J gave up 1 base, with 15 bases separating them. From germline, CDR1 is MNHEY and CDR2 SMNVEV (reference sequence). Here the CDR3 reads CATARVGGTDTQYF. The CDR3 DNA reads as TGTGCCACCGCGCGGGTAGGGGGCACAGATACGCAGTATTTT.

V is TRBV7-2 and J is TRBJ2-7; the D gene is possibly TRBD1 (6 bases). V lost 5 bases and J 2 bases, leaving 10 bases between the germline ends. The CDR3 totals 13 residues. CDR1 is SGHTA and CDR2 is FQGNSA in the germline V gene. The chain's CDR3 is CASSGDTPYEQYF. The CDR3 DNA follows: TGTGCCAGCAGCGGGGACACCCCCTACGAGCAGTACTTC.

This rearrangement joins TRBV20-1 to TRBJ2-7; 7 positions match TRBD1. CDR3 length: 15 amino acids. Germline V gene data show CDR1 as DFQATT and CDR2 as SNEGSKA (reference sequence). The trim removed 4 bases at V and 2 bases at J, leaving 11 bases unmatched. CDR3 coding DNA: TGCAGTGCTACGAAAGCCGGGACAGTGGCCTACGAGCAGTACTTC. Protein product: CSATKAGTVAYEQYF.

This chain joins TRBV7-8 and TRBJ1-1; 8 positions match TRBD1. The junction had 7 bases not matched to a gene; V was cut back by 4 bases and J by 3 bases. The germline CDR1 and CDR2 sequences are SGHVS and FQNEAQ. The CDR3 totals 15 residues. The CDR3: CASSWVAGGYTEAFF. In DNA, the CDR3 is TGTGCCAGCAGCTGGGTGGCAGGGGGCTACACTGAAGCTTTCTTT.

This clonotype was seen repeatedly, ten times or more. The chain uses TRBV7-9 and TRBJ2-1; D may match TRBD1 or TRBD2 (5 bases each). The CDR3 contains 14 residues. V dropped 5 bases and J dropped 7 bases, with 15 bases sitting between them. Germline CDR1 SEHNR, CDR2 FQNEAQ (reference sequence). This CDR3 is CASSPPWGRNEQFF. The CDR3 DNA follows: TGTGCCAGCAGCCCGCCCTGGGGGAGAAATGAGCAGTTCTTC. Full variable domain (rest looked up from reference TRBV7-9 and TRBJ2-1): DTGVSQNPRHKITKRGQNVTFRCDPISEHNRLYWYRQTLGQGPEFLTYFQNEAQLEKSRLLSDRFSAERPKGSFSTLEIQRTEQGDSAMYLCASSPPWGRNEQFFGPGTRLTVL.

V and J are TRBV9 and TRBJ2-5, with 13 bases that match TRBD2. CDR1 is SGDLS, CDR2 YYNGEE, per germline. The CDR3 runs to 17 residues. J was trimmed by 2 bases and V by 3 bases; bases with no gene match: 7. The CDR3 DNA reads as TGTGCCAGCAGCGAGGGGGGACTAGCGGGGATACAAGAGACCCAGTACTTC. Its protein product is CASSEGGLAGIQETQYF.